These 11 T cell receptor beta chains were all obtained from the same sample, sequenced in a study of shared clonotypes between healthy human individuals. Libraries were prepared by immunoSEQ multiplex PCR; TCRdb keeps only in-frame clonotypes and omits some of them. The sample has 2 million to 3 million clones, roughly 93% seen once. Sequencing was performed on naive CD4+ T cells from PBMCs. The subset is: CD45RA+ positively selected. The origin of the receptors is a man younger than 35 in good health. Some clones in this sample may be carry-over from other donors' samples.

The rearrangement joins TRBV5-1 to TRBJ2-7; TRBD1 might be the D (6 bases). With 10 bases removed from V and 3 bases from J, the gap between germline ends came to 14 bases. CDR1 is SGHRS and CDR2 is YFSETQ in the germline V gene. The length of the CDR3 is 12 residues. The CDR3 bases are TGCGCCTCCCGCAGGGGCCGCTACGAGCAGTACTTC. This codes for CASRRGRYEQYF.

The gene calls are TRBV7-3 and TRBJ2-2; 7 bases line up with TRBD1. The CDR3 loop spans 13 amino acids. After removal of 5 bases from V and 6 bases from J, the junction contained 3 bases not matched to a gene. Germline values: CDR1 SGHTA, CDR2 FQGTGA. As DNA, the CDR3 is TGTGCCAGCAGCGCCACAGGGGCCGGGGAGCTGTTTTTT. Translating it yields CASSATGAGELFF. Combining the CDR3 with reference TRBV7-3 and TRBJ2-2 gives the whole variable domain GAGVSQTPSNKVTEKGKYVELRCDPISGHTALYWYRQSLGQGPEFLIYFQGTGAADDSGLPNDRFFAVRPEGSVSTLKIQRTERGDSAVYLCASSATGAGELFFGEGSRLTVL.

This rearrangement joins TRBV28 to TRBJ1-2; no firm D call. The CDR3 is made up of 14 amino acids. V was pared by 3 bases and J by 0 bases, with 8 bases between. The germline V gene has CDR1 MDHEN and CDR2 SYDVKM. Written as DNA, the CDR3 is TGTGCCAGCAGTTTTTATACAGCTAACTATGGCTACACCTTC. This codes for CASSFYTANYGYTF.

This rearrangement joins TRBV11-2 to TRBJ2-1; 8 nucleotides agree with TRBD2. J gave up 4 bases and V 4 bases, and 9 bases lay outside the gene matches. Germline V gene data show CDR1 as SGHAT and CDR2 as FQNNGV. The length of the CDR3 is 16 residues. This chain's CDR3 is CASSSQAGVGYNEQFF. CDR3 DNA: TGTGCCAGCAGCTCGCAAGCGGGAGTGGGTTACAATGAGCAGTTCTTC.

CDR3 region: CASSFPGQETQYF. CDR3 nucleotide sequence: TGTGCCAGCAGTTTTCCGGGGCAAGAGACCCAGTACTTC. The chain couples TRBV27 to TRBJ2-5; D possibly corresponds to TRBD2 (5 bases). CDR1 and CDR2 from the germline V gene are MNHEY and SMNVEV (reference sequence). The CDR3 length is 13 residues. V shed 3 bases and J shed 2 bases, with 7 bases lying between them.

In DNA, the CDR3 is TGTGCCAGCAGACTCCGACAGGGGTCTAATGAAAAACTGTTTTTT. Its translation is CASRLRQGSNEKLFF. The rearrangement joins TRBV7-2 to TRBJ1-4; TRBD1 agrees at 8 bases. This CDR3 comprises 15 residues. Germline-derived CDR1 and CDR2 are SGHTA and FQGNSA. Losses at the gene ends were 6 bases for V and 3 bases for J; bases not matched to a gene: 6.

The chain recombines TRBV6-6 with TRBJ2-3; TRBD2 agrees at 7 bases. V gave up 5 bases and J gave up 4 bases; unmatched junction bases: 12. CDR1 is MNHNY and CDR2 is SVGAGI in the germline V gene (reference sequence). The CDR3 contains 16 residues. In DNA form, the CDR3 reads TGTGCCAGCAGTCCCCTCGGGGGGAGGGCCTCAGATACGCAGTATTTT. Its protein product is CASSPLGGRASDTQYF.

V gene TRBV6-5 combines with J gene TRBJ2-5; a weak D match, TRBD2 (6 bases). From germline, CDR1 is MNHEY and CDR2 SVGAGI. Deletions cut 8 bases from V and 3 bases from J, with 13 bases between. CDR3 length equals 13 residues. CDR3 sequence: CASRGWGEETQYF. The CDR3 coding sequence is TGTGCCAGCCGGGGCTGGGGGGAAGAGACCCAGTACTTC.

The rearrangement joins TRBV5-5 to TRBJ2-7; D is perhaps TRBD2 (5 bases). The CDR3 is 14 residues long. In germline, CDR1 is SGHKS, CDR2 YYEKEE (reference sequence). V lost 2 bases, J lost 6 bases, and 15 bases lay in between. This CDR3 reads CASSLWGTRREQYF. CDR3 coding DNA: TGTGCCAGCAGCTTATGGGGTACTAGACGCGAGCAGTACTTC.

The gene calls are TRBV5-4 and TRBJ2-3; weak D call: TRBD1 (6 bases). V lost 4 bases to trimming and J lost 3 bases, with 9 bases between them. This CDR3 has 13 residues. The germline V gene has CDR1 SGHNT and CDR2 YYREEE (reference sequence). The CDR3 coding sequence is TGTGCCAGCAGCCGGACAGTGACAGATACGCAGTATTTT. Protein: CASSRTVTDTQYF.

The V call is TRBV18, the J call TRBJ1-2; 9 positions agree with TRBD1. J lost 4 bases, V lost 3 bases, and 9 bases had no gene match. Germline V gives CDR1 KGHSH, CDR2 LQKENI. The CDR3 has 16 residues. The CDR3 DNA sequence: TGTGCCAGCTCACCGCCCACAGGGGGCAGGGGCTATGGCTACACCTTC. This sequence encodes CASSPPTGGRGYGYTF.